This section outlines one TCR beta chain sequence together with its context. What antigen it recognizes has not been identified. Base qualities are not at hand, and no much larger clone is one base apart. The data originate from a study of response to subunit inactivated influenza vaccine listed by TCRdb under 2018. Regarding the study in general: The study used deep quantitative T cell receptor repertoire profiling to track responses to a trivalent subunit inactivated influenza vaccine. Overall results and qualifications from the work: It was suggested by the authors that each seasonal influenza vaccination may recruit only a limited number of new T cells.

From the germline V gene (reference sequence), CDR1 is LGHDT and CDR2 is YNNKEL. The CDR3 sequence holds 16 residues, the cysteine and phenylalanine included. CDR3 DNA is the only sequence kept; it has 48 bases, read in frame from the first base. V is reduced by 1 base and J by 2 bases, leaving a spacing of 12 bases between them. Libraries were constructed by RT-PCR. Sequencing relied on an Illumina HiSeq 2500. The public reads were quality trimmed at Q25 with fastp and then assembled into clones with MiXCR by TCRdb, keeping productive beta chains. CDR3 protein duplicates are merged, each entry listing the most common genes and DNA. The sample table records roughly 620,000 distinct CDR3 sequences; 11% of these occur just once. The ten most abundant clones make up approximately 11% of the sample. This sample also belongs to another study, concerning T cells expressing NK-cell markers. The second publication reports: The TCR beta cDNA libraries were made using 5'RACE template switching, a step that added both a universal primer site and unique molecular identifiers. Roughly 8 donors provided sorted CD3+CD56+NKG2C+, CD3+CD56+NKG2C- and CD3+CD56-NKG2C+ T-cell subsets, whose TCR beta-chain repertoires were profiled. Seven of the eight sequenced donors were HCMV-seropositive and one was HCMV-seronegative. In several experiments an anti-gammadeltaTCR antibody was added to restrict sorting to alphabetaTCR-expressing T cells. In five to seven donors, the dominant CD3+CD56+NKG2C+ clonotypes were among the top 10 CD8+ clonotypes and accounted for roughly 1.0-7.0% of CD8+ T cells. Those dominant clonotypes were again the most abundant among CD3+CD56-NKG2C+ cells in a few donors, at roughly 25-60.1%. Whether the expanded NKG2C-expressing T cell clones were specific for HCMV antigens was left unclear. The eight sequenced donors were randomly selected healthy volunteers, three men and five women. HCMV serostatus was determined by detecting HCMV-specific IgG in serum with a commercial ELISA kit. Ficoll density gradient centrifugation was used to isolate peripheral blood mononuclear cells from blood. For about 6 donors, unsorted PBMC were also used to sequence bulk peripheral blood T-cell repertoires. cDNA synthesis was primed from the TCR beta constant segment, followed by two successive PCR amplification steps. Sequencing of the libraries produced 2 x 150 bp reads on Illumina HiSeq 2000/2500, MiSeq or NextSeq. Reads were demultiplexed and grouped by UMI with MIGEC, and clonotypes were assembled and quantified with MiTCR. Only TCR cDNA sequences supported by at least two reads were kept to exclude erroneous sequences. Downstream repertoire analysis used the tcR package, and clonotypes were matched across fractions by CDR3 nucleotide sequence plus V segment. VDJmatch was used to annotate antigen specificity against VDJdb, with one amino acid substitution in CDR3 allowed.

The source is a middle-aged man who received an inactivated influenza vaccine. Donor details come from another sample of the same person, matched by shared clones. Sequences were derived from PBMCs from blood, sampled on the day of vaccination. The rearranged segments are TRBV3-1 and TRBJ1-3; no D gene is confidently identified. The DNA sequence reads TGTGCCAGCAGCCAAGTTATGGAGTTAACTGGAAACACCATATATTTT. Its protein reads: CASSQVMELTGNTIYF. With the rest looked up from the reference TRBV3-1 and TRBJ1-3 genes rather than sequenced, the full variable domain is DTAVSQTPKYLVTQMGNDKSIKCEQNLGHDTMYWYKQDSKKFLKIMFSYNNKELIINETVPNRFSPKSPDKAHLNLHINSLELGDSAVYFCASSQVMELTGNTIYFGEGSWLTVV.